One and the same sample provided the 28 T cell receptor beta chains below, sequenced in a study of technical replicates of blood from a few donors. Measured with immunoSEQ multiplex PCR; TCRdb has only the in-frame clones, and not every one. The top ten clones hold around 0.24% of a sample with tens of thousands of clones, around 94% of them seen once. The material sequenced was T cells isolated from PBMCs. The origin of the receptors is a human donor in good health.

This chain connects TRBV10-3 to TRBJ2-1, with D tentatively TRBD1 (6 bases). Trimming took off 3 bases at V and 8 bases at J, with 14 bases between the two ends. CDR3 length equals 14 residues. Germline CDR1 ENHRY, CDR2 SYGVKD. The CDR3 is CAISDQNRVHEQFF. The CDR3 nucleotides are TGTGCCATCAGTGACCAAAACAGGGTTCATGAGCAGTTCTTC.

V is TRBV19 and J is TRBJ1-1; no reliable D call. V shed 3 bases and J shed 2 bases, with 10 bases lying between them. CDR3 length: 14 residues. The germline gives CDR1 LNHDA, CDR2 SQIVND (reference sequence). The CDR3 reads CASSIAAVNTEAFF. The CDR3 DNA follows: TGTGCCAGTAGTATCGCCGCAGTCAACACTGAAGCTTTCTTT. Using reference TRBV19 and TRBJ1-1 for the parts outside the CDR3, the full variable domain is DGGITQSPKYLFRKEGQNVTLSCEQNLNHDAMYWYRQDPGQGLRLIYYSQIVNDFQKGDIAEGYSVSREKKESFPLTVTSAQKNPTAFYLCASSIAAVNTEAFFGQGTRLTVV.

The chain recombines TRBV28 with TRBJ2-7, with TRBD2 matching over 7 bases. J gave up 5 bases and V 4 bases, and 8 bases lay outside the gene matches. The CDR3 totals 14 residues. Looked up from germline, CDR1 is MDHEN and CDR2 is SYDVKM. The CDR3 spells CASSSRTSLNEQYF. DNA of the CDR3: TGTGCCAGCAGTTCAAGGACTAGTTTGAACGAGCAGTACTTC.

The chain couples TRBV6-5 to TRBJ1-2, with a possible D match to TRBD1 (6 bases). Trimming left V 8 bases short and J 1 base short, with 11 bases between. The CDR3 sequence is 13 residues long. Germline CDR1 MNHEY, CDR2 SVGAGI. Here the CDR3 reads CASGRTDNYGYTF. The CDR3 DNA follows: TGTGCCAGCGGACGGACAGATAACTATGGCTACACCTTC.

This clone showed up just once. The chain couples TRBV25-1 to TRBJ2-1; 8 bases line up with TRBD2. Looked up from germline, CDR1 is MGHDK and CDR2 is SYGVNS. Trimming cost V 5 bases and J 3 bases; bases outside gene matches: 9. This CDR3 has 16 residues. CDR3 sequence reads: CASSRTQAGVYNEQFF. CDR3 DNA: TGTGCCAGCAGTCGTACGCAAGCGGGGGTCTACAATGAGCAGTTCTTC.

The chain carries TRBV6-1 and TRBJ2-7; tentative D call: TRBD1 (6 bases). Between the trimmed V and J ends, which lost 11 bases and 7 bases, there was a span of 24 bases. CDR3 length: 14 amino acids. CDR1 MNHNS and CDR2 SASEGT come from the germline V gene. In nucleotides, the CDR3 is TGTGCCGTCTACCCGCTTACAGGGAGTGGGGAGCAGTACTTC. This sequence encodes CAVYPLTGSGEQYF.

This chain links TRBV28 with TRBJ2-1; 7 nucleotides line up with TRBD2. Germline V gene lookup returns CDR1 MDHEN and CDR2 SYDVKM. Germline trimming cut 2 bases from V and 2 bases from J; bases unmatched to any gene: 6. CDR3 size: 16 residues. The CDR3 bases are TGTGCCAGCAGTTTAGTCACGGGACTAACCTACAATGAGCAGTTCTTC. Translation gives CASSLVTGLTYNEQFF.

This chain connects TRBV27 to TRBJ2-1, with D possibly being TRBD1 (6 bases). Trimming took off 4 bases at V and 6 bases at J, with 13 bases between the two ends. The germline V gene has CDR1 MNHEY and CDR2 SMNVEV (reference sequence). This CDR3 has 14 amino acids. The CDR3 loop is CASSSPTGTNEQFF. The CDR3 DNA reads TGTGCCAGCAGTTCCCCCACAGGGACCAATGAGCAGTTCTTC.

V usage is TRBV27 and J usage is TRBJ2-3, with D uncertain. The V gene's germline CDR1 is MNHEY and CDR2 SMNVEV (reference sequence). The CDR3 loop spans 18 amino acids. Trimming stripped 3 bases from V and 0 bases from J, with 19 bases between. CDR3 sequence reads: CASSFDSYGPTSTDTQYF. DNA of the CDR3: TGTGCCAGCAGTTTCGACTCTTACGGCCCGACTAGCACAGATACGCAGTATTTT.

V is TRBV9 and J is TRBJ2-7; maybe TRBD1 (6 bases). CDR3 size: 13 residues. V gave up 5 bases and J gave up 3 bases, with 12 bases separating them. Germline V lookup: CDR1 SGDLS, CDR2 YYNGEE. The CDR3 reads CASRRQENYEQYF. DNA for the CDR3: TGTGCCAGCAGAAGACAGGAGAACTACGAGCAGTACTTC.

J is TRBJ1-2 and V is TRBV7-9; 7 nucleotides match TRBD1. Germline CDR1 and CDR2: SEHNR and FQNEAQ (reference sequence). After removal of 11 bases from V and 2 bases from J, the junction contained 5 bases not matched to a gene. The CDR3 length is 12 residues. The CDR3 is CAGRGQNYGYTF. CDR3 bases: TGTGCCGGAAGGGGGCAGAACTATGGCTACACCTTC.

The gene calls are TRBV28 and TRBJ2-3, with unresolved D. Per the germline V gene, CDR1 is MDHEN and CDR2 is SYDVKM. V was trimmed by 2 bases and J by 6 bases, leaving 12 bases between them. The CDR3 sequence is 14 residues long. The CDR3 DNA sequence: TGTGCCAGCAGTTTAGGCTCCACGAGGGATACGCAGTATTTT. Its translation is CASSLGSTRDTQYF.

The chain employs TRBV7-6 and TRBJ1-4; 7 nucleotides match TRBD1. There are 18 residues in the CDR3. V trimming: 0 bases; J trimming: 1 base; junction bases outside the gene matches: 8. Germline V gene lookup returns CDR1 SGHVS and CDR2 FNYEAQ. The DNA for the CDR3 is TGTGCCAGCAGCTTAGCGGTGAGGGGGCAGCGAACTAATGAAAAACTGTTTTTT. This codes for CASSLAVRGQRTNEKLFF. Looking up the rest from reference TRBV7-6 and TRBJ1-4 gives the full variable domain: GAGVSQSPRYKVTKRGQDVALRCDPISGHVSLYWYRQALGQGPEFLTYFNYEAQQDKSGLPNDRFSAERPEGSISTLTIQRTEQRDSAMYRCASSLAVRGQRTNEKLFFGSGTQLSVL.

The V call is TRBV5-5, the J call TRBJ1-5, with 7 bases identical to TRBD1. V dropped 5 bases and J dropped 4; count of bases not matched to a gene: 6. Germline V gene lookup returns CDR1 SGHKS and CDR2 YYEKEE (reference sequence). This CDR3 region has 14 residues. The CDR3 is CASSLTGFNQPQHF. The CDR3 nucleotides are TGTGCCAGCAGTCTGACAGGGTTTAATCAGCCCCAGCATTTT.

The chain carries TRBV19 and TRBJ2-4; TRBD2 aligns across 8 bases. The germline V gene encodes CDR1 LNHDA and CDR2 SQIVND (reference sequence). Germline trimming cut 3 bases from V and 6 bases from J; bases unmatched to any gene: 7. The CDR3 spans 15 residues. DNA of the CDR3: TGTGCCAGTAGTATTTACGACGGGAGGGGAAACATTCAGTACTTC. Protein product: CASSIYDGRGNIQYF.

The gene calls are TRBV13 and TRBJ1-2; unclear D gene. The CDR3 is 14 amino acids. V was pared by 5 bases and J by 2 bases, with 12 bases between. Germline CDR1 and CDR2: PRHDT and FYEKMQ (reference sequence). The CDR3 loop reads CASSVPQANYGYTF. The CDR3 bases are TGTGCCAGCAGCGTCCCCCAGGCCAACTATGGCTACACCTTC.

The CDR3 DNA sequence: TGCGCCAGCAGCCTCGACACATCTAGCACAGATACGCAGTATTTT. This gives the protein CASSLDTSSTDTQYF. The chain has TRBV5-1 and TRBJ2-3; no clear D gene. CDR3 length: 15 amino acids. Germline CDR1 and CDR2: SGHRS and YFSETQ. V dropped 4 bases and J dropped 0 bases, with 12 bases sitting between them.

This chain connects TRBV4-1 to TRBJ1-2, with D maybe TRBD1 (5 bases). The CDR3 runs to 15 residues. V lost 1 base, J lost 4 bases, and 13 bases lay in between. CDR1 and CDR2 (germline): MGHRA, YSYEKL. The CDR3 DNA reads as TGCGCCAGCAGCCAAGGCGGGGGTGTTCGCTATGGCTACACCTTC. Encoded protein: CASSQGGGVRYGYTF.

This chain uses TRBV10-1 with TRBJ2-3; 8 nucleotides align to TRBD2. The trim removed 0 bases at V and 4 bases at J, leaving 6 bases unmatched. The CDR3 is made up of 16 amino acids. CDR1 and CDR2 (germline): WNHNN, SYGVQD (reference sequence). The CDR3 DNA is TGCGCCAGCAGTGAGTCGGTAACGCGGGGGGCAGATACGCAGTATTTT. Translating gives CASSESVTRGADTQYF.

The chain's CDR3 is CASSPSSPEELFF. The DNA for the CDR3 is TGCGCCAGCAGTCCGTCCAGTCCTGAGGAGCTGTTTTTT. The chain joins TRBV4-1 to TRBJ2-2; D is unresolved. V was trimmed by 6 bases and J by 10 bases, leaving 15 bases between them. The CDR3 spans 13 residues. CDR1 and CDR2 (germline): MGHRA, YSYEKL.

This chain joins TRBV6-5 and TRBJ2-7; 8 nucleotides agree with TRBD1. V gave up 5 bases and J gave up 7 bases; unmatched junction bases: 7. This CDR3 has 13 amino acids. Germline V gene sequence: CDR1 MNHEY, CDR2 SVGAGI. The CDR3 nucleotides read TGTGCCAGCAGTCTGGACAGGGTCAGAGAGCAGTACTTC. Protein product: CASSLDRVREQYF.

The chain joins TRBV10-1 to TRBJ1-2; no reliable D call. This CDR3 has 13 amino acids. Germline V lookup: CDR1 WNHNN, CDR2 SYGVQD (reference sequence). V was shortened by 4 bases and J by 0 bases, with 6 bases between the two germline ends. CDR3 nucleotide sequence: TGCGCCAGCAGTGGAGGCGCTAACTATGGCTACACCTTC. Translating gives CASSGGANYGYTF.

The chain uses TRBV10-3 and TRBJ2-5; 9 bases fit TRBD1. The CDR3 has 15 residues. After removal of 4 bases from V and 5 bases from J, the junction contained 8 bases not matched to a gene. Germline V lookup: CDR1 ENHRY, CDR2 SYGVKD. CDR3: CAISGRDRDWETQYF. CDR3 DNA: TGTGCCATCAGTGGCCGGGACAGGGATTGGGAGACCCAGTACTTC.

CDR3 in DNA: TGTGCCAGCAGCATACTAGCGGACAATGAGCAGTTCTTC. It translates to CASSILADNEQFF. This chain connects TRBV5-4 to TRBJ2-1; 8 bases align to TRBD2. The CDR3 has 13 amino acids. CDR1 and CDR2 (germline): SGHNT, YYREEE (reference sequence). J was trimmed by 5 bases and V by 4 bases; bases with no gene match: 2. Full variable domain (remainder filled in from reference TRBV5-4 and TRBJ2-1): ETGVTQSPTHLIKTRGQQVTLRCSSQSGHNTVSWYQQALGQGPQFIFQYYREEENGRGNFPPRFSGLQFPNYSSELNVNALELDDSALYLCASSILADNEQFFGPGTRLTVL.

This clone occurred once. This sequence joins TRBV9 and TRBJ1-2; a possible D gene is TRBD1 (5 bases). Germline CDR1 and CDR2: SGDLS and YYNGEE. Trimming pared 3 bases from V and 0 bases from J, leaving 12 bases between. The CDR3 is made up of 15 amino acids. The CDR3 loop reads CASSGGGGSNYGYTF. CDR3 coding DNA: TGTGCCAGCAGCGGGGGGGGAGGGTCTAACTATGGCTACACCTTC.

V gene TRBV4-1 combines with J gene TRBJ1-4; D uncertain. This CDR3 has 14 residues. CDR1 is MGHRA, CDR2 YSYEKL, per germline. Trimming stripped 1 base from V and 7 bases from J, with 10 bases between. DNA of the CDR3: TGCGCCAGCAGCCAAGGGGCGCGGGTTGAAAAACTGTTTTTT. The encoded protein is CASSQGARVEKLFF.

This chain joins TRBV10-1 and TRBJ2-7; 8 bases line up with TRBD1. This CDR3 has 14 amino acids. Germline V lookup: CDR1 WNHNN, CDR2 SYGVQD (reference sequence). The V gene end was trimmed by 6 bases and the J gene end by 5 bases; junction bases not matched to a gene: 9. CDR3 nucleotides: TGCGCCAGCAGCACAGGGGGTTTACTGGACGAGCAGTACTTC. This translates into CASSTGGLLDEQYF.

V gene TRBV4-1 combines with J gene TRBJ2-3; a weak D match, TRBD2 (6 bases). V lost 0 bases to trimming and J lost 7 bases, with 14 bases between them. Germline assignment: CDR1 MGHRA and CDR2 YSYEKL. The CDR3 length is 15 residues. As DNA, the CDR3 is TGCGCCAGCAGCCAAGAGGCGGCGGGAATTCATACGCAGTATTTT. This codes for CASSQEAAGIHTQYF.